Below, 27 T cell receptor beta chains from the same sample are listed, as sequenced in a study of identical twins. TCRdb ran MiXCR on the 5' RACE reads and lists one entry per CDR3 protein. The data show under 1 million distinct CDR3 sequences, with 12% seen just once and around 1.6% held by the top ten. This sample also belongs to another study, concerning yellow fever vaccine responses in identical twins.

Sequencing used PBMCs. The source is a woman aged 18-30 years in good health.

This clonotype has a count of ten or more. This chain connects TRBV15 to TRBJ1-1; TRBD1 might be the D (5 bases). CDR1 LNHNV and CDR2 YYDKDF come from the germline V gene (reference sequence). The length of the CDR3 is 14 residues. Trimming took 6 bases from V and 10 from J, leaving 21 bases between them. DNA of the CDR3: TGTGCCACCAGTGGGGACTCTGGGACCCCGGGAGCTTTCTTT. It encodes CATSGDSGTPGAFF. The full variable domain, rest sourced from reference TRBV15 and TRBJ1-1, is DAMVIQNPRYQVTQFGKPVTLSCSQTLNHNVMYWYQQKSSQAPKLLFHYYDKDFNNEADTPDNFQSRRPNTSFCFLDIRSPGLGDTAMYLCATSGDSGTPGAFFGQGTRLTVV.

This clonotype occurred many times. V gene TRBV12-3 or TRBV12-4 combines with J gene TRBJ2-1; D is ambiguous. V lost 5 bases to trimming and J lost 6 bases, with 8 bases between them. The CDR3 extends over 12 amino acids. The DNA of the CDR3 is TGTGCCAGCAGTCCATCCCGCAATGAGCAGTTCTTC. It yields the protein CASSPSRNEQFF.

The chain links TRBV13 to TRBJ1-2; a possible D gene is TRBD1 (6 bases). Germline CDR1 reads PRHDT; CDR2 reads FYEKMQ (reference sequence). Deletions cut 4 bases from V and 2 bases from J, with 11 bases between. The length of the CDR3 is 14 residues. Here the CDR3 reads CASSWGPGNYGYTF. The CDR3 coding sequence is TGTGCCAGCAGCTGGGGGCCAGGAAACTATGGCTACACCTTC.

This chain connects TRBV29-1 to TRBJ1-2; 8 nucleotides align to TRBD1. The CDR3 consists of 14 residues. The V and J ends lost 2 bases and 2 bases, in that order; junction bases with no gene match: 4. Germline assignment: CDR1 SQVTM and CDR2 ANQGSEA. Here the CDR3 reads CSVETGGSNYGYTF. CDR3 nucleotides: TGCAGCGTTGAAACAGGGGGTTCAAACTATGGCTACACCTTC.

This clonotype has just a few counts. The chain joins TRBV21-1 to TRBJ2-7; TRBD1 was called by the table and not checked on the DNA. TRBV21-1 is a known pseudogene. The CDR3 extends over 15 amino acids. CDR3 loop: CASSKDQTGSYEQYV. CDR3 nucleotides: TGTGCCAGCAGCAAAGACCAAACAGGGTCCTACGAGCAGTACGTC.

The CDR3 is CASSGTSLAPYEQYV. CDR3 DNA sequence: TGTGCCAGCAGTGGGACTAGTCTGGCGCCATACGAGCAGTACGTC. The J gene is TRBJ2-7, the V gene TRBV2; 7 nucleotides match TRBD2. Germline V gene lookup returns CDR1 SNHLY and CDR2 FYNNEI. CDR3 length: 15 residues. V was clipped by 4 bases and J by 4 bases; unmatched bases: 10.

The chain carries TRBV27 and TRBJ2-2; D is unresolved. V lost 6 bases to trimming and J lost 0 bases, with 14 bases between them. This CDR3 spans 16 amino acids. Germline CDR1 reads MNHEY; CDR2 reads SMNVEV (reference sequence). CDR3 coding DNA: TGTGCCAGCAGCCCTCTAGGCGTTACGAACACCGGGGAGCTGTTTTTT. The encoded protein is CASSPLGVTNTGELFF.

This chain connects TRBV7-8 to TRBJ1-2, with TRBD1 matching over 8 bases. This CDR3 is 18 amino acids long. The J segment lost 5 bases and the V segment lost 3 bases, leaving 17 bases of the junction unmatched. In germline, CDR1 is SGHVS, CDR2 FQNEAQ. The CDR3 DNA follows: TGTGCCAGCAGCTTTCCTACATCAGGGGGCGATTACAGTTATGGCTACACCTTC. Translating gives CASSFPTSGGDYSYGYTF.

In its sample, this clonotype was seen a few times. V and J are TRBV29-1 and TRBJ2-1, with D possibly TRBD1 on 6 matching bases. Trimming pared 7 bases from V and 6 bases from J, leaving 16 bases between. Germline V gene data show CDR1 as SQVTM and CDR2 as ANQGSEA. This CDR3 region has 13 residues. The CDR3 reads CSAHRVSGNEQFF. CDR3 nucleotide sequence: TGCAGCGCTCACAGGGTGTCGGGCAATGAGCAGTTCTTC.

V and J are TRBV20-1 and TRBJ2-1, with D perhaps TRBD2 (5 bases). Trimming shortened V by 6 bases and J by 2 bases, and 14 bases separated the two germline ends. This CDR3 is built from 14 residues. Looked up from germline, CDR1 is DFQATT and CDR2 is SNEGSKA (reference sequence). CDR3 in DNA: TGCAGTGCCCCAAGCGGTCCCCCCTACAATGAGCAGTTCTTC. Translation: CSAPSGPPYNEQFF.

The rearrangement links TRBV24-1 to TRBJ2-1, with D unresolved. Germline V gene lookup returns CDR1 KGHDR and CDR2 SFDVKD. V was cut by 1 base and J by 9 bases, with 9 bases left in between. This CDR3 contains 13 residues. CDR3 in amino acids: CATSDFKGGEQFF. The CDR3 DNA follows: TGTGCCACCAGTGATTTTAAAGGCGGTGAGCAGTTCTTC.

This clonotype was found a few times. The V call is TRBV7-3, the J call TRBJ2-1, with 7 bases aligning to TRBD2. In germline, CDR1 is SGHTA, CDR2 FQGTGA. The CDR3 has 15 amino acids. The ends lost 5 bases at V and 4 bases at J; junction bases unmatched: 8. CDR3 sequence reads: CASSTSSGIYNEQFF. The CDR3 DNA is TGTGCCAGCAGCACATCTAGCGGTATATACAATGAGCAGTTCTTC.

This clonotype was picked up a small number of times. The V call is TRBV2, the J call TRBJ2-7; D is uncertain. The germline V gene encodes CDR1 SNHLY and CDR2 FYNNEI. The ends were cut back, 4 bases at V and 0 bases at J, with 7 bases in the middle. The CDR3 runs to 13 residues. CDR3 residues: CASSAQISYEQYF. The CDR3 nucleotides are TGTGCCAGCAGTGCCCAAATCTCCTACGAGCAGTACTTC.

The rearrangement links TRBV12-3 or TRBV12-4 to TRBJ1-6; D perhaps matches TRBD1 (5 bases). This CDR3 spans 15 amino acids. The V end was cut by 6 bases, the J end by 3 bases, with 12 bases between. CDR3 in amino acids: CASSQGAVYNSPLHF. In DNA, the CDR3 is TGTGCCAGCAGCCAGGGAGCCGTCTATAATTCACCCCTCCACTTT.

This clonotype was counted a few times. The rearrangement links TRBV4-1 to TRBJ2-7, with 8 bases identical to TRBD2. In germline, CDR1 is MGHRA, CDR2 YSYEKL. This CDR3 contains 15 residues. J gave up 4 bases and V 2 bases, and 7 bases lay outside the gene matches. The CDR3 loop is CASSQLRTSLYEQYF. The CDR3 bases are TGCGCCAGCAGCCAATTACGGACTAGCCTTTACGAGCAGTACTTC.

The V and J genes are TRBV12-2 and TRBJ2-1; the listed D gene, TRBD2, was not tested against the DNA. TRBV12-2 constitutes a pseudogene. The CDR3 is 15 amino acids. The chain's CDR3 is CASRDRDYPHNEQFF. DNA for the CDR3: TGTGCAAGTCGGGACCGGGACTACCCACACAATGAGCAGTTCTTC.

The chain combines TRBV20-1 with TRBJ2-1; possible D gene TRBD2, 7 bases. The CDR3 length is 14 residues. Per the germline V gene, CDR1 is DFQATT and CDR2 is SNEGSKA (reference sequence). The CDR3 loop reads CSATRDYPGDEQFF. The CDR3 DNA follows: TGCAGCGCGACCCGGGACTACCCAGGGGATGAGCAGTTCTTC.

The table lists this clonotype with many counts. The chain joins TRBV29-1 to TRBJ2-1; 7 nucleotides align to TRBD2. Trimming cost V 2 bases and J 0 bases; bases outside gene matches: 1. CDR1 and CDR2 (germline): SQVTM, ANQGSEA. CDR3 length: 14 residues. The CDR3 DNA reads as TGCAGCGTTGAACGCGGGAGCTCCTACAATGAGCAGTTCTTC. This encodes CSVERGSSYNEQFF.

This chain connects TRBV2 to TRBJ2-5; no clear D. Trimming removed 6 bases from V and 1 base from J, with 15 bases in between. The CDR3 has 15 amino acids. CDR1 SNHLY and CDR2 FYNNEI come from the germline V gene. CDR3 residues: CASRNTDLTQETQYF. The CDR3 DNA follows: TGTGCCAGCAGGAACACGGACCTTACCCAAGAGACCCAGTACTTC.

The CDR3 sequence: CASRWQGNTGELFF. CDR3 bases: TGTGCCAGCAGGTGGCAGGGAAACACCGGGGAGCTGTTTTTT. The V and J genes are TRBV7-3 and TRBJ2-2; D is perhaps TRBD1 (5 bases). Between the trimmed V and J ends, which lost 6 bases and 2 bases, there was a span of 10 bases. The germline gives CDR1 SGHTA, CDR2 FQGTGA. This CDR3 has 14 amino acids.

This clonotype occurred once. The J gene is TRBJ2-5, the V gene TRBV11-2; 8 bases align to TRBD2. The CDR3 extends over 15 amino acids. Germline CDR1 SGHAT, CDR2 FQNNGV. J was trimmed by 2 bases and V by 5 bases; bases with no gene match: 7. The DNA for the CDR3 is TGTGCCAGCAGCCCAACGGCTAGCGGGCAAGAGACCCAGTACTTC. It specifies CASSPTASGQETQYF.

The chain recombines TRBV7-2 with TRBJ2-3; D remains ambiguous. V was trimmed by 5 bases and J by 6 bases, leaving 9 bases between them. The CDR3 extends over 12 amino acids. In germline, CDR1 is SGHTA, CDR2 FQGNSA. CDR3: CASSTQVDTQYF. In DNA, the CDR3 is TGTGCCAGCAGCACCCAGGTGGATACGCAGTATTTT.

This clonotype showed up many times. This sequence joins TRBV5-5 and TRBJ2-3, with 7 bases matching TRBD2. CDR1 and CDR2 from the germline V gene are SGHKS and YYEKEE (reference sequence). This CDR3 has 15 residues. V gave up 4 bases and J gave up 6 bases; unmatched junction bases: 11. DNA for the CDR3: TGTGCCAGCAGCGACCGGGAGGCGGCTTTCGATACGCAGTATTTT. Translated, it gives CASSDREAAFDTQYF.

This clonotype was seen a few times. The rearrangement uses TRBV12-3 or TRBV12-4 and TRBJ1-3; no clear D. The CDR3 spans 15 residues. Trimming removed 6 bases at V and 0 bases at J, with 12 bases between. The CDR3 is CASRPGVSSGNTIYF. CDR3 bases: TGTGCCAGCAGACCCGGGGTGAGCTCTGGAAACACCATATATTTT.

The gene calls are TRBV11-2 and TRBJ2-3; 8 bases match TRBD2. This CDR3 is 18 amino acids long. J gave up 5 bases and V 3 bases, and 16 bases lay outside the gene matches. CDR1 is SGHAT and CDR2 is FQNNGV in the germline V gene. CDR3 residues: CASSFEPRAAGAGDTQYF. DNA of the CDR3: TGTGCCAGCAGCTTTGAACCCCGAGCAGCGGGGGCGGGAGATACGCAGTATTTT.

The chain carries TRBV19 and TRBJ1-1; 9 bases are a match to TRBD1. V shed 6 bases and J 0 bases; nucleotides not matched to a gene: 8. CDR1 and CDR2 (germline): LNHDA, SQIVND (reference sequence). The CDR3 contains 16 residues. The CDR3 loop is CASRMGQGYMNTEAFF. For the CDR3, the DNA is TGTGCCAGTAGGATGGGACAGGGTTACATGAACACTGAAGCTTTCTTT.

V gene TRBV7-8 combines with J gene TRBJ2-7, with a possible D match to TRBD1 (6 bases). V lost 5 bases, J lost 1 base, and 12 bases lay in between. This CDR3 has 14 amino acids. Germline loops: CDR1 SGHVS, CDR2 FQNEAQ. The CDR3 protein is CASSDGQYSYEQYF. In DNA, the CDR3 is TGTGCCAGCAGCGATGGACAGTATTCCTACGAGCAGTACTTC.